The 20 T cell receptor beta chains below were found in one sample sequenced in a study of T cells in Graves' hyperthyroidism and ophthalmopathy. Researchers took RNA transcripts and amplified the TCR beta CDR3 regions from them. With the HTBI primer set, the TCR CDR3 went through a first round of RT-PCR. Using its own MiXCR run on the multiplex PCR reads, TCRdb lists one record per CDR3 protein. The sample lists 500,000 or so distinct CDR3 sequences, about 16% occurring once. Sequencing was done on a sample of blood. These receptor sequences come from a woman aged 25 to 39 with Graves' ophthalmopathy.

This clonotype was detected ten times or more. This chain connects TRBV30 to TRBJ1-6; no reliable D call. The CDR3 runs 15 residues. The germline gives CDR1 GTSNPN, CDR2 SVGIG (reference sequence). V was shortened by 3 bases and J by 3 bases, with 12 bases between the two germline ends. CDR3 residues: CAWSHDQIYNSPLHF. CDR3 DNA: TGTGCCTGGAGCCACGACCAGATCTATAATTCACCCCTCCACTTT. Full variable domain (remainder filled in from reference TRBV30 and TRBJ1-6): SQTIHQWPATLVQPVGSPLSLECTVEGTSNPNLYWYRQAAGRGLQLLFYSVGIGQISSEVPQNLSASRPQDRQFILSSKKLLLSDSGFYLCAWSHDQIYNSPLHFGNGTRLTVT.

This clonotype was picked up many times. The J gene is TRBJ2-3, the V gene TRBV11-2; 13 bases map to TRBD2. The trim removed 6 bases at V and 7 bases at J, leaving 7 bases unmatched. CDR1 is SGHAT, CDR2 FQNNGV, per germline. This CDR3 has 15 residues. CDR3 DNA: TGTGCCAGCAGGCCCACTAGCGGGAGGGCCTATACGCAGTATTTT. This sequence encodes CASRPTSGRAYTQYF.

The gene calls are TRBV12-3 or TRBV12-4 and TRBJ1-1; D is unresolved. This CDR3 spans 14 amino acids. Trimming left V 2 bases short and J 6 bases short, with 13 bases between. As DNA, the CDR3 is TGTGCCAGCAGTTTAAGTTTACATGTGGCTGAAGCTTTCTTT. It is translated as CASSLSLHVAEAFF.

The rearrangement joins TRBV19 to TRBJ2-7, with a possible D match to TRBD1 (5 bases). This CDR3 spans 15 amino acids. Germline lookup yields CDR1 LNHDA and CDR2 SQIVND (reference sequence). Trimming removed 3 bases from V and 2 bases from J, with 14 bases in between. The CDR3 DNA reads TGTGCCAGTAGTATTTGGGGTGACAGAACCTACGAGCAGTACTTC. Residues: CASSIWGDRTYEQYF. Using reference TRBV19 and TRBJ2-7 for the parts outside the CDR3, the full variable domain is DGGITQSPKYLFRKEGQNVTLSCEQNLNHDAMYWYRQDPGQGLRLIYYSQIVNDFQKGDIAEGYSVSREKKESFPLTVTSAQKNPTAFYLCASSIWGDRTYEQYFGPGTRLTVT.

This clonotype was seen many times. CDR3: CASSTYSGIGDEQFF. The CDR3 DNA follows: TGTGCCAGCAGTACCTATAGCGGGATAGGCGATGAGCAGTTCTTC. V and J are TRBV12-3 or TRBV12-4 and TRBJ2-1, with 8 bases aligning to TRBD2. J lost 8 bases, V lost 5 bases, and 11 bases had no gene match. This CDR3 has 15 residues.

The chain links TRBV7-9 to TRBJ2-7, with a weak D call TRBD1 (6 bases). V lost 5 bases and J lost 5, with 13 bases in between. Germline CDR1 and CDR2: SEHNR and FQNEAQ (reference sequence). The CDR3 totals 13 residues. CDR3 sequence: CASSLTGFDEQYF. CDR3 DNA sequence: TGTGCCAGCAGCCTTACAGGGTTTGACGAGCAGTACTTC.

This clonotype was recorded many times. The chain's CDR3 is CASSDVLGVGIQYF. The CDR3 nucleotides read TGTGCCAGCAGTGACGTTCTTGGGGTCGGCATTCAGTACTTC. V usage is TRBV6-2 or TRBV6-3 and J usage is TRBJ2-4; D unclear. This CDR3 spans 14 amino acids. V was shortened by 5 bases and J by 9 bases, with 17 bases between the two germline ends. Germline V gene sequence: CDR1 MNHEY, CDR2 SVGEGT.

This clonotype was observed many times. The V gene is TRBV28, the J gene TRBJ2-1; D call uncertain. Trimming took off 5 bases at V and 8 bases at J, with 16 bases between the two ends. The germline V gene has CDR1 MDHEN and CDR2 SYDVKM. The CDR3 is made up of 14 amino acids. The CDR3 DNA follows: TGTGCCAGCAGTGTCGAGTTGGCTATAGATGAGCAGTTCTTC. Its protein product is CASSVELAIDEQFF.

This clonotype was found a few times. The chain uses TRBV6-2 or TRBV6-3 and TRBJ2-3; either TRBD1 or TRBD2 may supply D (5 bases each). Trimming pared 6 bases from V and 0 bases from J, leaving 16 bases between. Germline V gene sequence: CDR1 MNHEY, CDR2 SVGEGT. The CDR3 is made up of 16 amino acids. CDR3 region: CASSIPRDASTDTQYF. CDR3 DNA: TGTGCCAGCAGCATACCCCGGGACGCCAGCACAGATACGCAGTATTTT.

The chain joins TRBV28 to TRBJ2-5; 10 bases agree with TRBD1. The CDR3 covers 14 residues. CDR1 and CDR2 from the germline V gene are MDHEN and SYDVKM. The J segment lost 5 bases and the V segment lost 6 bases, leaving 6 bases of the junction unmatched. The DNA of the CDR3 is TGTGCCAGCAGATTTGGGACAGGGGATGAGACCCAGTACTTC. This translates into CASRFGTGDETQYF.

CDR3 loop: CATGTEMEETQYF. CDR3 nucleotides: TGTGCCACGGGGACAGAGATGGAAGAGACCCAGTACTTC. The rearrangement uses TRBV19 and TRBJ2-5, with 7 bases lining up with TRBD1. J gave up 3 bases and V 10 bases, and 8 bases lay outside the gene matches. There are 13 residues in the CDR3. Germline CDR1 LNHDA, CDR2 SQIVND (reference sequence).

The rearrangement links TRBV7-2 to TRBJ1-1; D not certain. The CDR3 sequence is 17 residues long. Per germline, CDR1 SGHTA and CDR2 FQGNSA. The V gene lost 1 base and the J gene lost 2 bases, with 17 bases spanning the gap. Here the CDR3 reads CASSLDLMRAENTEAFF. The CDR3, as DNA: TGTGCCAGCAGCTTAGACCTCATGCGGGCGGAAAACACTGAAGCTTTCTTT. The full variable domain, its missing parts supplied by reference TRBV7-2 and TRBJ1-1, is GAGVSQSPSNKVTEKGKDVELRCDPISGHTALYWYRQSLGQGLEFLIYFQGNSAPDKSGLPSDRFSAERTGGSVSTLTIQRTQQEDSAVYLCASSLDLMRAENTEAFFGQGTRLTVV.

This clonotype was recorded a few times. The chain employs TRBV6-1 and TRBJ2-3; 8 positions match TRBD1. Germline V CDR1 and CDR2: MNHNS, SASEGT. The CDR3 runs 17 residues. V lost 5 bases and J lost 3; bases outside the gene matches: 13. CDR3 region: CASSPDRGRFETDTQYF. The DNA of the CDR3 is TGTGCCAGCAGTCCCGACAGGGGAAGGTTTGAGACAGATACGCAGTATTTT.

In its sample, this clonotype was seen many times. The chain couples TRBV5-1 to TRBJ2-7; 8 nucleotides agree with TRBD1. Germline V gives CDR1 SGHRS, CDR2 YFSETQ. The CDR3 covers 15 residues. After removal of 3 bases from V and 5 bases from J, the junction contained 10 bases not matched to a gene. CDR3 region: CASSSSTGVFHEQYF. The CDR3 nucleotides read TGCGCCAGCAGCTCTTCGACAGGGGTTTTCCACGAGCAGTACTTC.

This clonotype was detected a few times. CDR3 coding DNA: TGTGCCAGTACTAGAAGCGGCGGGAGGGATGAGCAGTTCTTC. This translates into CASTRSGGRDEQFF. The genes are TRBV19 and TRBJ2-1, with 9 nucleotides matching TRBD2. This CDR3 has 14 residues. Germline trimming cut 7 bases from V and 8 bases from J; bases unmatched to any gene: 9. The germline CDR1 and CDR2 sequences are LNHDA and SQIVND (reference sequence).

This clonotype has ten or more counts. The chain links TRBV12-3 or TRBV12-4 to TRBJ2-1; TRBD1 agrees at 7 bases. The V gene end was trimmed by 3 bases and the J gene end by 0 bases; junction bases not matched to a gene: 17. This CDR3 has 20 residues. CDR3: CASSFVRGQQKLSSYNEQFF. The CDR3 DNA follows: TGTGCCAGCAGTTTCGTCCGGGGACAGCAAAAATTGAGCTCCTACAATGAGCAGTTCTTC.

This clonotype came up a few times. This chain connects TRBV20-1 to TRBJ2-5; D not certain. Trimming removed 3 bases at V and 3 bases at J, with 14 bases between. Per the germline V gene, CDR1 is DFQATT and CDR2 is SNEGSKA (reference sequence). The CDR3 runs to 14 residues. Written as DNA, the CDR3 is TGCAGTGCTAGGCCCCCGGTGGCCGAAGAGACCCAGTACTTC. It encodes CSARPPVAEETQYF.

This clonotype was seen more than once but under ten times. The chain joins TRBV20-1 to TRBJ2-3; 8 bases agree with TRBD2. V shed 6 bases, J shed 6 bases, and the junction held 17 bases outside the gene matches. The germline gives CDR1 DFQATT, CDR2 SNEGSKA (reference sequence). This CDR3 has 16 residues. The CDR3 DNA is TGCAGTGCAGAGGTCTTTGGGACTAGGGGCGGTGATACGCAGTATTTT. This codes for CSAEVFGTRGGDTQYF.

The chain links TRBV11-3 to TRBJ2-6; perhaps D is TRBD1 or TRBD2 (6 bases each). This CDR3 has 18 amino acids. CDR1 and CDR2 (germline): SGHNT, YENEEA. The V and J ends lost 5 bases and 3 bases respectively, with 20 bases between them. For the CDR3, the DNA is TGTGCCAGCAGCCCCCGTCGGGGGCGAATTGGTGGGGCCAACGTCCTGACTTTC. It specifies CASSPRRGRIGGANVLTF. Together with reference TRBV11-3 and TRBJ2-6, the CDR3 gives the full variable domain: EAGVVQSPRYKIIEKKQPVAFWCNPISGHNTLYWYLQNLGQGPELLIRYENEEAVDDSQLPKDRFSAERLKGVDSTLKIQPAELGDSAVYLCASSPRRGRIGGANVLTFGAGSRLTVL.

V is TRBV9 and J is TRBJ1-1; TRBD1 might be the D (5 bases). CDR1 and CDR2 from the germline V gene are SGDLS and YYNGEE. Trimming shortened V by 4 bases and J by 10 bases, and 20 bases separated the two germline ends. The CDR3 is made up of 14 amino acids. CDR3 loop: CASSSGTDTPGAFF. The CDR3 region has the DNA TGTGCCAGCAGCTCTGGGACGGATACCCCGGGAGCTTTCTTT.